In its sample, the clone carrying this T cell receptor beta chain was seen many times. The antigen is undetermined. Lactation, pregnancy, other autoimmune disease or uncontrolled infection excluded patients. TCR beta CDR3 region amplification was performed from RNA transcripts. When the TCR CDR3 underwent first-round RT-PCR, the HTBI primer set was used. TCRdb reprocessed the multiplex PCR reads with MiXCR, giving one entry per CDR3 protein. Among approximately 400,000 distinct CDR3 sequences listed, roughly 15% were seen once. The source of the sample is a study of T cells in Graves' hyperthyroidism and ophthalmopathy. Regarding the study as a whole: Most thyroid-expanded clonotypes above 0.001 were also found in blood.

Germline V lookup: CDR1 PRHDT, CDR2 FYEKMQ (reference sequence). V lost 3 bases, J lost 13 bases, and 7 bases stayed unmatched. The CDR3 has 14 amino acids. The TCR originated in a woman aged 25 to 39 with Graves' ophthalmopathy. The J gene is TRBJ1-6, the V gene TRBV13; 9 positions match TRBD1. Sequenced material: blood. Written as DNA, the CDR3 is TGTGCCAGCAGCTTTTGGGACAGGGCGTCTCCCCTCCACTTT. Translation: CASSFWDRASPLHF. The variable domain in full, completed from reference TRBV13 and TRBJ1-6, reads AAGVIQSPRHLIKEKRETATLKCYPIPRHDTVYWYQQGPGQDPQFLISFYEKMQSDKGSIPDRFSAQQFSDYHSELNMSSLELGDSALYFCASSFWDRASPLHFGNGTRLTVT.